This TCR beta chain was sequenced for a study of response to subunit inactivated influenza vaccine. In its sample, this clonotype was seen many times. Its cognate antigen is unknown. TCRdb re-analysed the RT-PCR reads in MiXCR, keeping a single row per CDR3 protein. The repertoire has 450,000 to 600,000 distinct CDR3 sequences, less than 7.5% of them found once; the top ten carry around 13%. Regarding the study as a whole: There was a suggestion from the authors that each seasonal influenza vaccination recruits few new T cells.

Trimming cost V 2 bases and J 2 bases, with 9 bases left between them. This CDR3 has 14 residues. Germline V CDR1 and CDR2: SGHTA, FQGNSA. V usage is TRBV7-2 and J usage is TRBJ2-5, with TRBD2 as a possible D gene (5 bases). The specimen was PBMCs from blood, collected roughly 24 months after vaccination. The source of this sequence is a man aged 45 to 75 who received an inactivated influenza vaccine. This CDR3 reads CASSLSGMQETQYF. The CDR3 nucleotides are TGTGCCAGCAGCTTATCCGGGATGCAAGAGACCCAGTACTTC.